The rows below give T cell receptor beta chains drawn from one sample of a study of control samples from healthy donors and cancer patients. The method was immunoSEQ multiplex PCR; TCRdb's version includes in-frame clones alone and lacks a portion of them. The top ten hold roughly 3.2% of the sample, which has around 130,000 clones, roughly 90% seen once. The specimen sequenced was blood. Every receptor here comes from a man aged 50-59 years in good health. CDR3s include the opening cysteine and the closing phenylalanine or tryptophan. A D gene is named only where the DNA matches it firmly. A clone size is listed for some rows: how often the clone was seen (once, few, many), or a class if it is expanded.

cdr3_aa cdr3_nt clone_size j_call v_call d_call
CASSFGWRAGAPSTQYF TGTGCCAGCAGCTTTGGGTGGAGAGCGGGGGCCCCTTCTACGCAGTATTTT NA TRBJ2-3 TRBV11-2 TRBD2
CASSLGTANEKLFF TGTGCCAGCAGCTTAGGGACGGCTAATGAAAAACTGTTTTTT NA TRBJ1-4 TRBV7-9 NA
CASSQDSGRRAFF TGTGCCAGCAGCCAAGATAGCGGGCGGAGAGCTTTCTTT NA TRBJ1-1 TRBV3-1/TRBV3-2 NA
CASSSPRGGRKQFF TGTGCCAGCAGTTCCCCCAGAGGGGGCCGAAAGCAGTTCTTC NA TRBJ2-1 TRBV7-2 TRBD1
CASSVGTSGNNEQFF TGTGCCAGCAGTGTAGGGACTAGCGGGAATAATGAGCAGTTCTTC NA TRBJ2-1 TRBV2 TRBD2
CASSLRHEQFF TGCGCCAGCAGCTTGCGACATGAGCAGTTCTTC NA TRBJ2-1 TRBV5-1 NA
CASSLEGTDNSPLHF TGCGCCAGCAGCTTGGAGGGGACAGATAATTCACCCCTCCACTTT NA TRBJ1-6 TRBV5-1 TRBD1
CASSPLGWSNEQFF TGTGCCAGCAGCCCCTTAGGGTGGAGCAATGAGCAGTTCTTC NA TRBJ2-1 TRBV11-2 NA
CAISGVDRGYTEAFF TGTGCCATCAGTGGAGTCGACAGGGGGTACACTGAAGCTTTCTTT few TRBJ1-1 TRBV10-3 TRBD1
CASSFQGAMSGGTNTGELFF TGCGCCAGCAGCTTTCAGGGAGCTATGAGCGGGGGGACGAACACCGGGGAGCTGTTTTTT NA TRBJ2-2 TRBV5-1 TRBD2
CASSERAGERTWRAIYF TGCGCCAGCAGTGAGAGGGCAGGGGAAAGGACGTGGAGGGCCATATATTTT NA TRBJ1-3 TRBV10-1 NA
CASSFQGVVEKLFF TGTGCCAGCAGTTTTCAAGGGGTGGTGGAAAAACTGTTTTTT once TRBJ1-4 TRBV28 NA
CASSIQGGNTEAFF TGTGCCAGTAGTATTCAGGGCGGAAACACTGAAGCTTTCTTT NA TRBJ1-1 TRBV19 NA
CASTLRGGGNEKLFF TGTGCCAGCACACTTCGAGGCGGAGGGAATGAAAAACTGTTTTTT NA TRBJ1-4 TRBV28 NA
CASSLQVGAYEQYF TGTGCCAGCAGCTTACAGGTCGGCGCCTACGAGCAGTACTTC NA TRBJ2-7 TRBV7-8 NA
CASFRGGSTDTQYF TGTGCCAGCTTTCGGGGGGGCTCGACAGATACGCAGTATTTT once TRBJ2-3 TRBV7-2 TRBD2
CASSWGSKRGPANYGYTF TGTGCCAGCAGTTGGGGGTCTAAGAGGGGCCCCGCTAACTATGGCTACACCTTC few TRBJ1-2 TRBV28 NA
CAWSGWNGGGSTDTQYF TGTGCCTGGAGTGGATGGAACGGCGGGGGGAGCACAGATACGCAGTATTTT NA TRBJ2-3 TRBV30 TRBD2
CAWSTTETGELFF TGTGCCTGGAGTACTACTGAAACCGGGGAGCTGTTTTTT few TRBJ2-2 TRBV30 NA
CACQPGPGLEQYF TGTGCCTGCCAGCCCGGTCCAGGGCTCGAGCAGTACTTC NA TRBJ2-7 TRBV30 NA
CASSLLGSNQPQHF TGTGCCAGCAGTTTATTAGGGTCCAATCAGCCCCAGCATTTT NA TRBJ1-5 TRBV27 NA
CASSLARSGETQYF TGTGCCAGCAGCTTAGCGAGGTCCGGGGAGACCCAGTACTTC NA TRBJ2-5 TRBV11-2 NA
CASSSGTVKNIQYF TGTGCCAGCAGTTCCGGGACCGTAAAAAACATTCAGTACTTC NA TRBJ2-4 TRBV13 NA
CASSSGGAKDTQYF TGTGCCAGCAGCTCCGGGGGGGCCAAAGATACGCAGTATTTT NA TRBJ2-3 TRBV28 TRBD2
CASSLSDVGREQYF TGTGCCAGCAGTTTATCGGACGTTGGACGCGAGCAGTACTTC NA TRBJ2-7 TRBV28 NA
CASSRGQETQYF TGTGCCAGCAGTCGCGGACAAGAGACCCAGTACTTC NA TRBJ2-5 TRBV2 NA
CASSPLDRGRGTEAFF TGTGCCAGCAGCCCCCTGGACAGGGGTCGGGGCACTGAAGCTTTCTTT NA TRBJ1-1 TRBV7-3 TRBD1
CAISESIRGGSEAFF TGTGCCATCAGTGAGTCGATCCGGGGGGGCTCTGAAGCTTTCTTT NA TRBJ1-1 TRBV10-3 NA
CASSSMGNQPQHF TGTGCCAGCAGTTCGATGGGGAATCAGCCCCAGCATTTT NA TRBJ1-5 TRBV28 NA
CASRDASGGAGTQYF TGCGCCAGCAGAGATGCTAGCGGGGGGGCCGGGACCCAGTACTTC NA TRBJ2-5 TRBV10-2 TRBD2
CASSRTGVEQYF TGTGCCAGCAGCCGGACAGGGGTCGAGCAGTACTTC NA TRBJ2-7 TRBV5-4 TRBD1
CASSEWAAGGQQETQYF TGTGCCAGCAGTGAATGGGCCGCGGGGGGCCAACAAGAGACCCAGTACTTC NA TRBJ2-5 TRBV2 TRBD2
CASSPGGGSSGNTIYF TGTGCCAGCAGCCCCGGGGGAGGAAGCTCTGGAAACACCATATATTTT NA TRBJ1-3 TRBV16 NA
CASSDRRSISNQPQHF TGTGCCAGCAGTGACAGGAGGTCGATTAGCAATCAGCCCCAGCATTTT NA TRBJ1-5 TRBV6-1 NA
CASSLEDTQYF TGCGCCAGCAGCTTGGAAGATACGCAGTATTTT NA TRBJ2-3 TRBV5-1 NA
CASSHRTGEKLFF TGTGCCAGCAGCCACCGGACTGGAGAAAAACTGTTTTTT NA TRBJ1-4 TRBV3-1/TRBV3-2 NA
CASSLGGSSIGYTF TGCGCCAGCAGCTTGGGAGGCAGTTCTATTGGCTACACCTTC NA TRBJ1-2 TRBV5-1 NA
CSANPEETQYF TGCAGTGCTAACCCCGAAGAGACCCAGTACTTC NA TRBJ2-5 TRBV20-1 NA
CASSMVLAGTDTQYF TGCGCCAGCAGCATGGTACTAGCGGGGACAGATACGCAGTATTTT NA TRBJ2-3 TRBV5-1 TRBD2
CASRDGRGNQPQHF TGTGCCAGCAGGGATGGACGGGGCAATCAGCCCCAGCATTTT once TRBJ1-5 TRBV27 NA
CASSLGQGDYGYTF TGTGCCAGCAGCCTGGGACAGGGAGATTATGGCTACACCTTC NA TRBJ1-2 TRBV5-4 TRBD1
CASRGTGSNTEAFF TGCGCCAGCAGGGGCACAGGGTCGAACACTGAAGCTTTCTTT NA TRBJ1-1 TRBV10-2 NA
CASSVVGSGMNTEAFF TGTGCCAGCAGCGTAGTCGGATCGGGCATGAACACTGAAGCTTTCTTT NA TRBJ1-1 TRBV9 NA
CASSQVLGGPYGYTF TGTGCCAGCAGCCAAGTCCTGGGGGGTCCTTATGGCTACACCTTC NA TRBJ1-2 TRBV14 NA
CASSYSSSYYGYTF TGTGCCAGCAGTTACTCGTCCAGCTACTATGGCTACACCTTC once TRBJ1-2 TRBV6-6 NA
CASNGRGSYNSPLHF TGTGCCAGCAATGGAAGGGGCTCCTATAATTCACCCCTCCACTTT NA TRBJ1-6 TRBV6-5 NA
CASRQGIHGYTF TGCGCCAGCAGACAGGGAATTCATGGCTACACCTTC NA TRBJ1-2 TRBV5-1 NA
CASSRTSGGYPYEQYF TGTGCCAGCAGCCGGACTAGCGGGGGGTATCCCTACGAGCAGTACTTC NA TRBJ2-7 TRBV5-5 TRBD2
CASSPLTGLNTEAFF TGCGCCAGCAGCCCTCTGACAGGGTTGAACACTGAAGCTTTCTTT NA TRBJ1-1 TRBV4-1 TRBD1
CASSPLLTGVGDTQYF TGTGCCAGCTCACCACTGCTTACAGGGGTTGGAGATACGCAGTATTTT NA TRBJ2-3 TRBV18 TRBD1
CASSPRQGGEKLFF TGTGCCAGCAGCCCCCGACAGGGTGGTGAAAAACTGTTTTTT NA TRBJ1-4 TRBV6-5 TRBD1
CASSLQGLSTEAFF TGTGCCAGCAGTCTACAGGGTTTGAGCACTGAAGCTTTCTTT once TRBJ1-1 TRBV2 NA
CASSQEIGRRGYQPQHF TGTGCCAGCAGCCAAGAAATAGGACGGAGAGGTTATCAGCCCCAGCATTTT NA TRBJ1-5 TRBV4-2 NA
CASRVTENTEAFF TGTGCCAGCAGGGTTACCGAGAACACTGAAGCTTTCTTT NA TRBJ1-1 TRBV27 NA
CAWSVRRTGQGASSYNSPLHF TGTGCCTGGAGTGTACGAAGAACAGGACAGGGTGCGAGCTCCTATAATTCACCCCTCCACTTT NA TRBJ1-6 TRBV30 TRBD1
CAWTYGVAGANVLTF TGTGCCTGGACGTACGGGGTAGCAGGGGCCAACGTCCTGACTTTC NA TRBJ2-6 TRBV30 NA
CASSPTDSLGGYTF TGCGCCAGCAGCCCGACAGACTCTTTGGGTGGCTACACCTTC many TRBJ1-2 TRBV4-1 NA
CASTSVTNYGYTF TGTGCCAGTACGTCGGTAACCAACTATGGCTACACCTTC NA TRBJ1-2 TRBV19 NA
CASSQYEWSSGGTDTQYF TGTGCCAGCAGCCAATACGAATGGTCGAGCGGGGGGACAGATACGCAGTATTTT once TRBJ2-3 TRBV3-1/TRBV3-2 TRBD2